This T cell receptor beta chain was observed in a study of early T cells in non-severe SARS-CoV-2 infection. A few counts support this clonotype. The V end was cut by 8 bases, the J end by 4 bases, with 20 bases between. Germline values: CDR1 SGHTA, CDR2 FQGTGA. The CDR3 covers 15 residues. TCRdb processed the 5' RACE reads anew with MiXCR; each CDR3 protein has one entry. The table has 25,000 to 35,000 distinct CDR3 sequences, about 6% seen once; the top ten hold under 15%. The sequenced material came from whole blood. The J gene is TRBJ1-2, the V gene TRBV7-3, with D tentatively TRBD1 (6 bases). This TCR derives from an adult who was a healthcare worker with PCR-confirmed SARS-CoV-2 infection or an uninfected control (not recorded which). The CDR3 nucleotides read TGTGCCAGCTCCCCGGGGGCGACAAACATCTATGGCTACACCTTC. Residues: CASSPGATNIYGYTF. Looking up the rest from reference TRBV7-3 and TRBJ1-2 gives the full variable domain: GAGVSQTPSNKVTEKGKYVELRCDPISGHTALYWYRQSLGQGPEFLIYFQGTGAADDSGLPNDRFFAVRPEGSVSTLKIQRTERGDSAVYLCASSPGATNIYGYTFGSGTRLTVV.